Listed here are 19 T cell receptor beta chains from one sample, sequenced in a study of response to subunit inactivated influenza vaccine. From the RT-PCR reads, TCRdb called clonotypes with MiXCR, one entry per CDR3 protein. The data show roughly 500,000 distinct CDR3 sequences, roughly 25% seen once. The input for sequencing was CD4+ T cells sorted from PBMCs, taken more than 4 days after vaccination. The source of these receptors is a man aged 45-60 years who received an inactivated influenza vaccine.

In this sample, this clonotype turned up many times. J is TRBJ1-2 and V is TRBV7-2; D possibly corresponds to TRBD1 (5 bases). There are 14 residues in the CDR3. Between the trimmed V and J ends, which lost 4 bases and 8 bases, there was a span of 17 bases. In germline, CDR1 is SGHTA, CDR2 FQGNSA. CDR3 sequence reads: CASSSTFGGGGYTF. DNA of the CDR3: TGTGCCAGCAGCTCTACCTTCGGGGGAGGGGGCTACACCTTC.

This rearrangement joins TRBV7-6 to TRBJ2-1, with TRBD1 as a possible D gene (6 bases). The germline V gene encodes CDR1 SGHVS and CDR2 FNYEAQ. The ends were cut back, 2 bases at V and 6 bases at J, with 8 bases in the middle. CDR3 length equals 13 residues. The DNA for the CDR3 is TGTGCCAGCAGCTTAACAGGGATCAATGAGCAGTTCTTC. Translating gives CASSLTGINEQFF.

The chain is built from TRBV6-2 or TRBV6-3 and TRBJ1-2; no definite D call. The CDR3 extends over 12 amino acids. Germline assignment: CDR1 MNHEY and CDR2 SVGEGT. V shed 7 bases and J shed 8 bases, with 14 bases lying between them. The CDR3 nucleotides are TGTGCCAGCAATCACCAAGACTCGGGCTACACCTTC. It yields the protein CASNHQDSGYTF.

The gene calls are TRBV28 and TRBJ2-3, with TRBD2 matching over 7 bases. Germline lookup yields CDR1 MDHEN and CDR2 SYDVKM. The CDR3 totals 15 residues. The V gene end was trimmed by 6 bases and the J gene end by 5 bases; junction bases not matched to a gene: 11. DNA for the CDR3: TGTGCCAGCAGGAACGGGGCGGGAGCTGGAGATACGCAGTATTTT. Amino acids: CASRNGAGAGDTQYF.

The chain employs TRBV20-1 and TRBJ2-3, with a possible D match to TRBD1 (6 bases). The CDR3 has 14 residues. Germline loops: CDR1 DFQATT, CDR2 SNEGSKA (reference sequence). V lost 6 bases and J 0 bases, leaving 13 bases between the germline ends. For the CDR3, the DNA is TGCAGTGCGACCGGGACATCTAGCACAGATACGCAGTATTTT. The encoded protein is CSATGTSSTDTQYF.

The V call is TRBV28, the J call TRBJ2-7; D remains unclear. V was clipped by 3 bases and J by 6 bases, with 9 bases between them. The length of the CDR3 is 12 residues. From germline, CDR1 is MDHEN and CDR2 SYDVKM. The CDR3 region has the DNA TGTGCCAGCAGTTTGTTGAGGTCCGAGCAGTACTTC. Translating it yields CASSLLRSEQYF.

This clonotype was picked up one time. V is TRBV3-1 and J is TRBJ2-1, with D possibly TRBD2 on 6 matching bases. There are 16 residues in the CDR3. V lost 1 base and J 2 bases, leaving 12 bases between the germline ends. Germline CDR1 reads LGHDT; CDR2 reads YNNKEL (reference sequence). CDR3 residues: CASSQVGSGTYNEQFF. The CDR3 DNA reads as TGTGCCAGCAGCCAAGTAGGTAGCGGAACCTACAATGAGCAGTTCTTC.

This clonotype was counted a few times. The chain recombines TRBV20-1 with TRBJ2-7; D ambiguous. Germline CDR1 DFQATT, CDR2 SNEGSKA (reference sequence). Trimming removed 7 bases from V and 0 bases from J, with 19 bases in between. The CDR3 runs to 15 residues. CDR3 coding DNA: TGCAGTGTCCCTAGGGTAGGGAAGAGCTCCTACGAGCAGTACTTC. This codes for CSVPRVGKSSYEQYF.

This clonotype came up a few times. J is TRBJ2-3 and V is TRBV9, with 9 bases that match TRBD1. Germline values: CDR1 SGDLS, CDR2 YYNGEE. The CDR3 runs to 16 residues. V lost 4 bases, J lost 7 bases, and 13 bases stayed unmatched. CDR3 region: CASSRRDRDRGNTQYF. The CDR3 DNA reads TGTGCCAGCAGCCGCCGGGACAGGGATCGAGGGAATACGCAGTATTTT.

This clonotype has just a few counts. The chain has TRBV19 and TRBJ2-7, with D perhaps matching TRBD1 (5 bases). CDR1 is LNHDA, CDR2 SQIVND, per germline (reference sequence). The CDR3 has 13 amino acids. V was shortened by 9 bases and J by 0 bases, with 12 bases between the two germline ends. The CDR3 region is CASRQGISYEQYF. CDR3 nucleotide sequence: TGTGCCAGCCGGCAGGGCATCTCCTACGAGCAGTACTTC.

The sample holds a few counts of this clonotype. The chain is built from TRBV9 and TRBJ2-2; 7 bases are shared with TRBD2. V trimming: 6 bases; J trimming: 3 bases; junction bases outside the gene matches: 11. This CDR3 region has 16 residues. Germline assignment: CDR1 SGDLS and CDR2 YYNGEE. CDR3 region: CASTREAGVDTGELFF. Here the CDR3 DNA reads TGTGCCAGCACCAGGGAGGCGGGAGTTGACACCGGGGAGCTGTTTTTT.

The rearrangement uses TRBV10-3 and TRBJ2-2, with a tentative D call TRBD1 (5 bases). CDR3 length equals 14 residues. Between the trimmed V and J ends, which lost 8 bases and 0 bases, there was a span of 10 bases. The germline V gene has CDR1 ENHRY and CDR2 SYGVKD. The CDR3 is CAIGASANTGELFF. CDR3 bases: TGTGCCATCGGGGCTAGTGCGAACACCGGGGAGCTGTTTTTT.

This clonotype was detected only a few times. This sequence joins TRBV10-3 and TRBJ1-2; 10 bases match TRBD1. Losses at the gene ends were 2 bases for V and 7 bases for J; bases not matched to a gene: 7. This CDR3 comprises 15 residues. In germline, CDR1 is ENHRY, CDR2 SYGVKD. The CDR3 DNA follows: TGTGCCATCAGTGAGATTGGGACAGGGGTCACTGGCTACACCTTC. It encodes CAISEIGTGVTGYTF.

The genes are TRBV9 and TRBJ1-1; D not resolved. Trimming took off 0 bases at V and 2 bases at J, with 8 bases between the two ends. Germline assignment: CDR1 SGDLS and CDR2 YYNGEE. The CDR3 spans 14 residues. CDR3 region: CASSVDMGNTEAFF. The DNA of the CDR3 is TGTGCCAGCAGCGTAGACATGGGTAACACTGAAGCTTTCTTT.

There are a few counts of this clonotype. The V gene is TRBV6-1, the J gene TRBJ2-7; D is perhaps TRBD2 (6 bases). V was cut by 1 base and J by 4 bases, with 11 bases left in between. This CDR3 contains 14 residues. Looked up from germline, CDR1 is MNHNS and CDR2 is SASEGT. The CDR3 here is CASSEGRGPYEQYF. The DNA for the CDR3 is TGTGCCAGCAGTGAAGGGCGGGGACCATACGAGCAGTACTTC.

The chain joins TRBV7-8 to TRBJ1-1; unclear D gene. Germline-derived CDR1 and CDR2 are SGHVS and FQNEAQ. The ends were cut back, 6 bases at V and 2 bases at J, with 16 bases in the middle. This CDR3 contains 15 residues. CDR3 protein: CASSLGMVRNTEAFF. CDR3 DNA sequence: TGTGCCAGCAGTCTAGGGATGGTCAGAAACACTGAAGCTTTCTTT.

The table lists this clonotype with a few counts. The chain is built from TRBV12-3 or TRBV12-4 and TRBJ2-5; D call uncertain. Deletions cut 6 bases from V and 1 base from J, with 12 bases between. The CDR3 spans 14 residues. CDR3 loop: CASSRLSSQETQYF. The CDR3 bases are TGTGCCAGCAGCAGGCTGAGTTCCCAAGAGACCCAGTACTTC.

This chain links TRBV20-1 with TRBJ2-1, with 10 bases that match TRBD2. V gave up 6 bases and J gave up 9 bases; unmatched junction bases: 17. The germline V gene encodes CDR1 DFQATT and CDR2 SNEGSKA (reference sequence). The CDR3 has 16 residues. The CDR3 DNA reads as TGCAGTGCATCAGATCTGCCTCTAGCGGGGGCGGGTGAGCAGTTCTTC. It codes for CSASDLPLAGAGEQFF.

Only one count was recorded for this clonotype. This rearrangement joins TRBV5-1 to TRBJ2-7; weak D call: TRBD1 (6 bases). With 4 bases removed from V and 3 bases from J, the gap between germline ends came to 17 bases. The CDR3 covers 15 residues. Germline loops: CDR1 SGHRS, CDR2 YFSETQ. The chain's CDR3 is CASSPSQGPLYEQYF. In DNA form, the CDR3 reads TGCGCCAGCAGCCCTTCGCAGGGGCCCCTCTACGAGCAGTACTTC.